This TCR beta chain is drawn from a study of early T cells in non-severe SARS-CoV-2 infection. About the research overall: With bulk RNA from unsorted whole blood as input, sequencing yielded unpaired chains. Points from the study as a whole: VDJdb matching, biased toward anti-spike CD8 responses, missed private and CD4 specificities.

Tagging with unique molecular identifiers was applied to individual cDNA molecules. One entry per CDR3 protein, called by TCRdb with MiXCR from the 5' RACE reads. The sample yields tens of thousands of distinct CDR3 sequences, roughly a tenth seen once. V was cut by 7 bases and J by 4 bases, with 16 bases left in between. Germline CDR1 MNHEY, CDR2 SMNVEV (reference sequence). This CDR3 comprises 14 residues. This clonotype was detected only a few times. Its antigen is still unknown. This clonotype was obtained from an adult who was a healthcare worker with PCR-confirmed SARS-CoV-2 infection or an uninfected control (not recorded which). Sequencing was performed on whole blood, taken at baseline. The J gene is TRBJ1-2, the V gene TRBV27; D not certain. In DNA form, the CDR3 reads TGTGCCAGCACTCCCGGACCCATGGGCTATGGCTACACCTTC. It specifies CASTPGPMGYGYTF.